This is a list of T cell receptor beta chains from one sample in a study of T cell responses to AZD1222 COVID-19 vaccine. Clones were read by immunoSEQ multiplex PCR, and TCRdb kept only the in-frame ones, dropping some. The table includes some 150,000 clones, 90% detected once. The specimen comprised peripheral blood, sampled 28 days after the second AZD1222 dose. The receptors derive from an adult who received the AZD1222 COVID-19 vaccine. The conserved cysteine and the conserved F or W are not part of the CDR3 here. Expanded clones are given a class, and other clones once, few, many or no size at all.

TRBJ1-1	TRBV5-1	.	ASRTGMRNTEAF
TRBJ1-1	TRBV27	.	ASSPPRTRNTEAF
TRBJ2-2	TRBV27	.	ASSTPLVATNTGELF
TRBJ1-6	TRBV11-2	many	ASSLEGTGGSPLH
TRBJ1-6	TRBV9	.	ASSYGASNSPLH
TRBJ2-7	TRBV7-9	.	ASSSRGPYEQY
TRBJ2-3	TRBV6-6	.	ASSDDRRGSDTQY
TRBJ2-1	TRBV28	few	ASSLVPPGGSREQF
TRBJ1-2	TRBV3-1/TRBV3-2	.	ASSRRVGEGYGYT
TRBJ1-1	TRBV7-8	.	ASSPGGRGVAEAF
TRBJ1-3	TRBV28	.	ASSLDGSGNTIY
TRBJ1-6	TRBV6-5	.	ASSPRLGDNSPLH
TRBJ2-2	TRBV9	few	ASSGSHVLGANTGELF
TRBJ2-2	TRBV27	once	ASTSTGAQNTGELF
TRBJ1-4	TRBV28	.	ASSLWVTTNEKLF
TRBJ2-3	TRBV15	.	ATSRGAERGMSAQY
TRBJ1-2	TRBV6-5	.	ASSSTIRSGYT
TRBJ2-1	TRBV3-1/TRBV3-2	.	ASSQEGLSNEQF
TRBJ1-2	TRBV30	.	AWKGGQHYGYT
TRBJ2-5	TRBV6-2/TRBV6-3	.	ASSPLGRGTQY
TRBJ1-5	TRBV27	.	ASGEVGNQPQH
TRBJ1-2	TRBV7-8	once	ASSPLGTDSRYYGYT